This TCR beta chain was recovered during a study of Ad26.COV2.S vaccination and SARS-CoV-2 variants. V trimming: 1 base; J trimming: 3 bases; junction bases outside the gene matches: 5. The CDR3 has 15 amino acids. Germline CDR1 reads SGHTA; CDR2 reads FQGNSA. Regarding treatment: some 19 received Ad26.COV2.S at low or high dose, single or two shots; about 5 received placebo; per-sample allocation not given. Specimen acquisition occurred on day 63 following the initial vaccine or placebo injection. Assay used: immunoSEQ multiplex PCR; TCRdb lists only in-frame clones, some missing. The data show hundreds of thousands of clones, 80% to 90% seen once. This clone has a single count.

The starting material was peripheral blood, obtained in a trial of Ad26.COV2.S vaccine versus placebo. This clonotype was obtained from a person between 18 and 59 years old who received the Ad26.COV2.S COVID-19 vaccine or a placebo. This rearrangement joins TRBV7-2 to TRBJ2-7; TRBD1 aligns across 8 bases. The chain's CDR3 is CASSLVPDRVYEQYF. CDR3 bases: TGTGCCAGCAGCTTAGTCCCGGACAGGGTCTACGAGCAGTACTTC.